This TCR beta chain is drawn from a study of cytomegalovirus exposure and HLA in healthy donors. Study outcomes and limitations: As immune exposure information, only CMV serostatus was available. 164 TCR beta chains were listed as cytomegalovirus-associated.

The V and J ends lost 5 bases and 6 bases respectively, with 20 bases between them. There are 15 residues in the CDR3. In germline, CDR1 is SGHAT, CDR2 FQNNGV. Details on this clone: Its antigen is unknown.

Vbeta (60) and Jbeta (13) primers were used in the PCR. Here immunoSEQ multiplex PCR was the method, and the copy in TCRdb shows in-frame clones only, minus some. Among 76,000 or so clones, around 79% were seen once, and the ten largest hold about 2.5%. This TCR derives from a man in his thirties or forties in good health and CMV-seronegative. Sequenced: PBMCs. The chain employs TRBV11-2 and TRBJ2-7; TRBD2 is a possible D gene (6 bases). In nucleotides, the CDR3 is TGTGCCAGCAGCCCAGGAGGGCCTCCCGCAGCCGAGCAGTACTTC. Its translation is CASSPGGPPAAEQYF.